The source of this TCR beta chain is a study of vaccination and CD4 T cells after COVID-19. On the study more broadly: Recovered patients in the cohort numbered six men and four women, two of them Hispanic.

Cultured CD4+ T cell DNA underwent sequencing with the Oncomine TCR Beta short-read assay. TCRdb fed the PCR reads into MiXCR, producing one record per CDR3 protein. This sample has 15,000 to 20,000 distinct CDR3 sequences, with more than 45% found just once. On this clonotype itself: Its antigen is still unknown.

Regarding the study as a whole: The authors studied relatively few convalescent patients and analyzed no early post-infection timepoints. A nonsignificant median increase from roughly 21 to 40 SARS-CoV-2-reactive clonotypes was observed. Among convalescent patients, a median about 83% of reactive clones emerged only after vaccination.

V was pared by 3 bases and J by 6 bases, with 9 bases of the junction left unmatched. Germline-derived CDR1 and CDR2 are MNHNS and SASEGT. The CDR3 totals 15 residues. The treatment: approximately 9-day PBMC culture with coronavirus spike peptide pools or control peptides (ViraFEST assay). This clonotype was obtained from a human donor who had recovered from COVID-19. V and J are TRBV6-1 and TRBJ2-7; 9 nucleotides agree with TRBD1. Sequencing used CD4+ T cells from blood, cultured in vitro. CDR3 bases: TGTGCCAGCAGTGACGGGACAGGGTGGGGCTCCGAGCAGTACTTC. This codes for CASSDGTGWGSEQYF.